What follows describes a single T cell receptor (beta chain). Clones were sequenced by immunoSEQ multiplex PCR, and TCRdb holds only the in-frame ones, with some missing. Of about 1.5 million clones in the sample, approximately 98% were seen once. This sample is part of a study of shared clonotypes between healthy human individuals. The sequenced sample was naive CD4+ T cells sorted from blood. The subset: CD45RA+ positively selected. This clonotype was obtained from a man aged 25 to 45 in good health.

In DNA form, the CDR3 reads TGTGCCAGCAGTCCATGGGGACTAACGAGCTCCTACGAGCAGTACTTC. Protein sequence: CASSPWGLTSSYEQYF. J is TRBJ2-7 and V is TRBV6-6; TRBD2 aligns across 7 bases. Germline V lookup: CDR1 MNHNY, CDR2 SVGAGI (reference sequence). Germline trimming cut 5 bases from V and 0 bases from J; bases unmatched to any gene: 10. This CDR3 spans 16 amino acids.